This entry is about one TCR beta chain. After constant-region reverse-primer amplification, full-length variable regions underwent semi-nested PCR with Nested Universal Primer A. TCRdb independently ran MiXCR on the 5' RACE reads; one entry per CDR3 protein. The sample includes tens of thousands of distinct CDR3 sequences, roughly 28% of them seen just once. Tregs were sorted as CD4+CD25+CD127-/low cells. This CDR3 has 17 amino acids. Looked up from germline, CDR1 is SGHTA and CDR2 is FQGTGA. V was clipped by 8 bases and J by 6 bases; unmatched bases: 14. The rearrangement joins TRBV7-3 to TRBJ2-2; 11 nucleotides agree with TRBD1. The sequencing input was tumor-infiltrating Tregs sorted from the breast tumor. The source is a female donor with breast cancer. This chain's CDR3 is CASGFLPGTGGAGELFF. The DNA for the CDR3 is TGTGCCAGCGGTTTCCTCCCCGGGACAGGGGGTGCCGGGGAGCTGTTTTTT.